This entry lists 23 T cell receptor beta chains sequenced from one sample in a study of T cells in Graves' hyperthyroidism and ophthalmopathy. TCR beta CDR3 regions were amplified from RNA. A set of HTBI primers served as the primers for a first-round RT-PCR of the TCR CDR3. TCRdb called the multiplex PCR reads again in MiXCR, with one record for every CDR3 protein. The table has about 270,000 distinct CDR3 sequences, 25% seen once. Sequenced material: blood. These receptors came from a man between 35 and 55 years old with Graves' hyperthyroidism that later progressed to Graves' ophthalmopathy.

CDR3 protein: CASSTRTRGNTEAFF. The CDR3 DNA reads TGTGCCAGCAGTACCCGGACACGAGGGAACACTGAAGCTTTCTTT. This rearrangement joins TRBV6-1 to TRBJ1-1; D is possibly TRBD1 (5 bases). Germline-derived CDR1 and CDR2 are MNHNS and SASEGT. This CDR3 region has 15 residues. V was shortened by 5 bases and J by 1 base, with 14 bases between the two germline ends.

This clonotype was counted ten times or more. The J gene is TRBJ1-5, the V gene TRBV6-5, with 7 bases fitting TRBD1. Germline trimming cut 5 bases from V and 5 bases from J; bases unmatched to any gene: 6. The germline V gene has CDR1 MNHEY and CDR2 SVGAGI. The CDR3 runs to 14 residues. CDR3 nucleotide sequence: TGTGCCAGCAGTCCCGGACAGGCCTATCAGCCCCAGCATTTT. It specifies CASSPGQAYQPQHF.

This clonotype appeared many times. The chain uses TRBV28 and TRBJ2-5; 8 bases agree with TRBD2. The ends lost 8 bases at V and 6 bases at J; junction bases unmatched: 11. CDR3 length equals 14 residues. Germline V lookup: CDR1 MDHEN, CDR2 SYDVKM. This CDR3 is CASVSQRERKTQYF. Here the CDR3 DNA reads TGTGCCAGCGTTTCCCAGCGGGAGAGGAAGACCCAGTACTTC.

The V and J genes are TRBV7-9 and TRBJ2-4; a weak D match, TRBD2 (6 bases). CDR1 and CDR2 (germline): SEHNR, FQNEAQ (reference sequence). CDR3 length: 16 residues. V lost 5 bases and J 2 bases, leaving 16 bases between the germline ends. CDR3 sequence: CASSEGAGLSKNIQYF. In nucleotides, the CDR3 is TGTGCCAGCAGCGAAGGGGCGGGGTTATCCAAAAACATTCAGTACTTC.

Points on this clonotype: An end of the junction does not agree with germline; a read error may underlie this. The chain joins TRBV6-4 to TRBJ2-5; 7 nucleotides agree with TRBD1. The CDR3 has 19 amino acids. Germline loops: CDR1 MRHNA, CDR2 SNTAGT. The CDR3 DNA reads TGTGCCAGCAGCGACTTTATCCCCACCCGCTACAGGGGAAGAGAGACCCAGTACTTC. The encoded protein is CASSDFIPTRYRGRETQYF.

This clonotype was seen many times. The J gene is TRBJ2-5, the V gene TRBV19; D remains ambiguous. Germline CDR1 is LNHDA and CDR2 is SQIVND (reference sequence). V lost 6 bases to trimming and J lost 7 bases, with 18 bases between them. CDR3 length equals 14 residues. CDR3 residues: CASSLPGQVGTQYF. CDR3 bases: TGTGCCAGTAGCCTCCCAGGTCAAGTGGGGACCCAGTACTTC.

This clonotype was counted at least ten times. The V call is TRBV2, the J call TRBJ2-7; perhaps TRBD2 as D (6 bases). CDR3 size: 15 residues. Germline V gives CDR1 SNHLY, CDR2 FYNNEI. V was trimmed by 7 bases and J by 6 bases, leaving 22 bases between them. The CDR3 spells CASTSYGSNSFEQYF. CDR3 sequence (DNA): TGTGCCAGCACAAGTTACGGGAGTAACTCATTCGAGCAGTACTTC.

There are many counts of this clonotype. The CDR3 DNA reads TGCGCCAGCAGCGCCAGGGTAGTGGACGGGGAGCTGTTTTTT. Translating it yields CASSARVVDGELFF. The rearrangement links TRBV5-1 to TRBJ2-2; D is perhaps TRBD1 (5 bases). This CDR3 has 14 residues. Trimming took 4 bases from V and 7 from J, leaving 14 bases between them. Germline lookup yields CDR1 SGHRS and CDR2 YFSETQ. Filled out from reference TRBV5-1 and TRBJ2-2, the complete variable domain reads KAGVTQTPRYLIKTRGQQVTLSCSPISGHRSVSWYQQTPGQGLQFLFEYFSETQRNKGNFPGRFSGRQFSNSRSEMNVSTLELGDSALYLCASSARVVDGELFFGEGSRLTVL.

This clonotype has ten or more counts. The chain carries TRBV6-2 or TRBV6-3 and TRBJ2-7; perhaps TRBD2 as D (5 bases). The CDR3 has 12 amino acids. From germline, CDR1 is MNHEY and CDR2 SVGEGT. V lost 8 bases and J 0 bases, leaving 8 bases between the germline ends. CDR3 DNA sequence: TGTGCCAGCGAGGGTTCCTCCTACGAGCAGTACTTC. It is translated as CASEGSSYEQYF.

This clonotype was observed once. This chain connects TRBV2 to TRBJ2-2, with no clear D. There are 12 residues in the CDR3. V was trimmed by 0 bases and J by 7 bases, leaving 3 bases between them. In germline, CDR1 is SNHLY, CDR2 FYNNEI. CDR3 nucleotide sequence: TGTGCCAGCAGTGAAGCAGGCGGGGAGCTGTTTTTT. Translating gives CASSEAGGELFF.

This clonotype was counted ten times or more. CDR3 amino acids: CSASSREQYF. The CDR3 DNA reads TGCAGTGCTAGCAGCCGGGAGCAGTACTTC. This chain joins TRBV20-1 and TRBJ2-7; D gene uncertain. This CDR3 region has 10 residues. In germline, CDR1 is DFQATT, CDR2 SNEGSKA (reference sequence). The V end was cut by 3 bases, the J end by 7 bases, with 7 bases between.

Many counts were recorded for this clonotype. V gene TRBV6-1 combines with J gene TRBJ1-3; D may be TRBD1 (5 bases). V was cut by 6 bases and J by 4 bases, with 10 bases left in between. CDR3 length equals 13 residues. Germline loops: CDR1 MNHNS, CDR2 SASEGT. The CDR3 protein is CASREGIGNTIYF. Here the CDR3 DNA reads TGTGCCAGCAGGGAGGGGATCGGAAACACCATATATTTT.

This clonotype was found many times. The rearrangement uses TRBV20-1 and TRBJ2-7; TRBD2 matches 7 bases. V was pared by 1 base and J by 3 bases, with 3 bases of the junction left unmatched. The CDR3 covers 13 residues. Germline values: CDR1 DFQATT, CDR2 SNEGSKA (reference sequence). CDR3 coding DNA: TGCAGTGCTAGAGGCGGGAGAAGCTACGAGCAGTACTTC. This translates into CSARGGRSYEQYF.

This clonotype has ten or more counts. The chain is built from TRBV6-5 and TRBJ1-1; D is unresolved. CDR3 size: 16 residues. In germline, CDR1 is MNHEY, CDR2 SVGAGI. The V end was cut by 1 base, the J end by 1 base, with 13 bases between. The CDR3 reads CASSYFTLTENTEAFF. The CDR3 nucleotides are TGTGCCAGCAGTTACTTCACCCTCACAGAGAACACTGAAGCTTTCTTT.

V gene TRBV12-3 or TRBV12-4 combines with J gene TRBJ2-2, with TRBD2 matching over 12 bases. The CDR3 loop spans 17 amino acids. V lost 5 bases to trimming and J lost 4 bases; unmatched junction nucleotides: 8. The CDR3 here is CASSAPLAGGGTGELFF. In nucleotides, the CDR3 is TGTGCCAGCAGTGCCCCACTAGCGGGAGGTGGCACCGGGGAGCTGTTTTTT.

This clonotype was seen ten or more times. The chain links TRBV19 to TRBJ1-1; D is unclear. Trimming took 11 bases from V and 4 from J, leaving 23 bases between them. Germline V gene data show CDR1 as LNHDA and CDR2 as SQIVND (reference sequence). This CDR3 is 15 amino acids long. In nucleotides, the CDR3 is TGTGCCGTGATTCCGAGGGATTCTTTTGGCACTGAAGCTTTCTTT. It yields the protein CAVIPRDSFGTEAFF.

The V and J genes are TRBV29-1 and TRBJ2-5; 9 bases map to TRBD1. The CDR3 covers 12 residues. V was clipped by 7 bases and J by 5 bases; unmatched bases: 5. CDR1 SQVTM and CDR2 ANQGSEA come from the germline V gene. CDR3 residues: CSGGDRAETQYF. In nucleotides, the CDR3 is TGCAGCGGGGGGGACAGGGCGGAGACCCAGTACTTC. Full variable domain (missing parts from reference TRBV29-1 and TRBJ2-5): SAVISQKPSRDICQRGTSLTIQCQVDSQVTMMFWYRQQPGQSLTLIATANQGSEATYESGFVIDKFPISRPNLTFSTLTVSNMSPEDSSIYLCSGGDRAETQYFGPGTRLLVL.

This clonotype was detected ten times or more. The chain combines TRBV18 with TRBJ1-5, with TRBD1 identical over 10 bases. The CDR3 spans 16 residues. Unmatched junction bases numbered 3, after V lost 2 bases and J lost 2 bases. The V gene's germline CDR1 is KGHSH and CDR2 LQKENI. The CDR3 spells CASSPRTGGGNQPQHF. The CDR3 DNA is TGTGCCAGCTCACCAAGGACAGGGGGGGGCAATCAGCCCCAGCATTTT.

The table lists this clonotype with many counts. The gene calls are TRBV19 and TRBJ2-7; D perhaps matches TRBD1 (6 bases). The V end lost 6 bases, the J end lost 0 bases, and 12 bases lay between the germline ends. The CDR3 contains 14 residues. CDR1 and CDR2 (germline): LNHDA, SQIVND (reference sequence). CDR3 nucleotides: TGTGCCAGTAGCACGACAGGTAACTCCTACGAGCAGTACTTC. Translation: CASSTTGNSYEQYF.

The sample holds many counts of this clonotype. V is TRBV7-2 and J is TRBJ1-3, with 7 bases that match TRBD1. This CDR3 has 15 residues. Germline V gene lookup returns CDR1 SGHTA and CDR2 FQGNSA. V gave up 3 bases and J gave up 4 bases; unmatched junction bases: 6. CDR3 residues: CASSFTGVAGNTIYF. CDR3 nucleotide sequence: TGTGCCAGCAGCTTCACAGGGGTAGCGGGAAACACCATATATTTT.

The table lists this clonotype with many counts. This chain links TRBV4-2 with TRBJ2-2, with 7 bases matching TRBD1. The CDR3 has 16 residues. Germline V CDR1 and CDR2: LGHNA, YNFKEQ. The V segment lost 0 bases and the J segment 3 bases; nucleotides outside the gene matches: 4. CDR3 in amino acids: CASSQERDSHTGELFF. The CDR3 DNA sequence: TGTGCCAGCAGCCAAGAAAGGGACAGCCACACCGGGGAGCTGTTTTTT.

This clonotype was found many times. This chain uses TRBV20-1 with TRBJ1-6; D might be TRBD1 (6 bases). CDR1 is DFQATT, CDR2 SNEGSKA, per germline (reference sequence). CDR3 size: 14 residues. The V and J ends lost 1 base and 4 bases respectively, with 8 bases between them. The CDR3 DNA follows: TGCAGTGCTAGAGTCAGGGGTTATAATTCACCCCTCCACTTT. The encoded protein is CSARVRGYNSPLHF.

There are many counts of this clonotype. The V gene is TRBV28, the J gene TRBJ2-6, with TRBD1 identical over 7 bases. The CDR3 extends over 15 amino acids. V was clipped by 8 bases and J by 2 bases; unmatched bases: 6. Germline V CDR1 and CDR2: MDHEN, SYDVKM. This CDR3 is CASETGQTGANVLTF. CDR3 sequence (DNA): TGTGCCAGCGAGACAGGGCAAACTGGGGCCAACGTCCTGACTTTC. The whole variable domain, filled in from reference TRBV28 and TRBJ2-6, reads DVKVTQSSRYLVKRTGEKVFLECVQDMDHENMFWYRQDPGLGLRLIYFSYDVKMKEKGDIPEGYSVSREKKERFSLILESASTNQTSMYLCASETGQTGANVLTFGAGSRLTVL.